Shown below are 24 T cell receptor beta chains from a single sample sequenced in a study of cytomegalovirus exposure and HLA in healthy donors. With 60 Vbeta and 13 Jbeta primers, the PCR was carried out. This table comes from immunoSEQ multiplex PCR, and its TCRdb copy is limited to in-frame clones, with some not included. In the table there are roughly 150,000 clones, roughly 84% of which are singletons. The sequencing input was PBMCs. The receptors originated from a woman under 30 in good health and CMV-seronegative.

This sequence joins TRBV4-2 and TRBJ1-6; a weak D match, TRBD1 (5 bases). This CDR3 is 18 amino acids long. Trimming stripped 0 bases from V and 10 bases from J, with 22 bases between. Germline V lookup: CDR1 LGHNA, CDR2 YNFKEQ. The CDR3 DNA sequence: TGTGCCAGCAGCCAAGAAAGTTTGGGAACCGGGGGAGGGTCACCCCTCCACTTT. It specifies CASSQESLGTGGGSPLHF.

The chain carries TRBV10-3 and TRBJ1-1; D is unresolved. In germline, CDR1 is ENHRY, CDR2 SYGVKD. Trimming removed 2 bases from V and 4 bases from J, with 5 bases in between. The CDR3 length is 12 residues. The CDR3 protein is CAISEVATEAFF. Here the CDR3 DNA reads TGTGCCATCAGTGAGGTAGCCACTGAAGCTTTCTTT.

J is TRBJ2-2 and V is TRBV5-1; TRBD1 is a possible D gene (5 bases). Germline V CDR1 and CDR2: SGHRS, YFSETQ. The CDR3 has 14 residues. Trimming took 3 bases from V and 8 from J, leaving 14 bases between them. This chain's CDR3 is CASSSSQESGELFF. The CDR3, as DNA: TGCGCCAGCAGCTCCTCACAGGAGTCGGGGGAGCTGTTTTTT. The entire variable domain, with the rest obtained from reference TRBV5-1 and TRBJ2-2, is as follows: KAGVTQTPRYLIKTRGQQVTLSCSPISGHRSVSWYQQTPGQGLQFLFEYFSETQRNKGNFPGRFSGRQFSNSRSEMNVSTLELGDSALYLCASSSSQESGELFFGEGSRLTVL.

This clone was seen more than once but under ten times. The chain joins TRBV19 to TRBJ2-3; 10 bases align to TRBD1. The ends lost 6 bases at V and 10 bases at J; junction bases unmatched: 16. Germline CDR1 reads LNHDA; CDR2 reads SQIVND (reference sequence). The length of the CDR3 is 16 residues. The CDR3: CASRIAGQGSPKPQYF. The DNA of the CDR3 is TGTGCCAGTAGGATTGCGGGACAGGGGTCCCCTAAGCCGCAGTATTTT. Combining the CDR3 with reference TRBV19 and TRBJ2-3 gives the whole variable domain DGGITQSPKYLFRKEGQNVTLSCEQNLNHDAMYWYRQDPGQGLRLIYYSQIVNDFQKGDIAEGYSVSREKKESFPLTVTSAQKNPTAFYLCASRIAGQGSPKPQYFGPGTRLTVL.

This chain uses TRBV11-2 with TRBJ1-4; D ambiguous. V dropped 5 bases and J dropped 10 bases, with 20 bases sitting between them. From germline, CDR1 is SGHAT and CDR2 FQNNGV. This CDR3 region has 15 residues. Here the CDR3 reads CASSLEPKSSGKLFF. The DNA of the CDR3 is TGTGCCAGCAGCCTCGAACCTAAGTCTTCGGGAAAACTGTTTTTT.

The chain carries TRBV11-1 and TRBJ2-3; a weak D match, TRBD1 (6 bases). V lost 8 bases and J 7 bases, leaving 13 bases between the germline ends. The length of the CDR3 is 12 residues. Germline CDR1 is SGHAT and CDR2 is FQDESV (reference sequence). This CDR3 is CASEDRENTQYF. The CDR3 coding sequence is TGTGCCAGCGAGGACAGAGAAAATACGCAGTATTTT.

CDR3 in DNA: TGTGCCAGTAGTATAGGGGAGGGGGTTCAGCCCCAGCATTTT. Translated: CASSIGEGVQPQHF. The chain joins TRBV19 to TRBJ1-5; D perhaps matches TRBD1 (6 bases). The V end was cut by 1 base, the J end by 6 bases, with 10 bases between. The V gene's germline CDR1 is LNHDA and CDR2 SQIVND (reference sequence). This CDR3 contains 14 residues. Complete variable domain (other parts from reference TRBV19 and TRBJ1-5): DGGITQSPKYLFRKEGQNVTLSCEQNLNHDAMYWYRQDPGQGLRLIYYSQIVNDFQKGDIAEGYSVSREKKESFPLTVTSAQKNPTAFYLCASSIGEGVQPQHFGDGTRLSIL.

The CDR3 nucleotides read TGTGCCAGTAGGGGACAGGGTACTAGAGGCATGGGCTACACCTTC. Amino acid sequence: CASRGQGTRGMGYTF. V gene TRBV19 combines with J gene TRBJ1-2; 9 bases line up with TRBD1. V was clipped by 6 bases and J by 8 bases; unmatched bases: 13. The CDR3 is made up of 15 amino acids. CDR1 is LNHDA and CDR2 is SQIVND in the germline V gene (reference sequence).

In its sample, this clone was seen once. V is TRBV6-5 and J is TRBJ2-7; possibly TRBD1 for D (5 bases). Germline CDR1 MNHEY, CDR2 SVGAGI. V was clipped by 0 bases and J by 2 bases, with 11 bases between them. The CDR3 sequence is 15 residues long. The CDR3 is CASSYSRQFPYEQYF. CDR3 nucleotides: TGTGCCAGCAGTTACTCGCGACAGTTCCCCTACGAGCAGTACTTC.

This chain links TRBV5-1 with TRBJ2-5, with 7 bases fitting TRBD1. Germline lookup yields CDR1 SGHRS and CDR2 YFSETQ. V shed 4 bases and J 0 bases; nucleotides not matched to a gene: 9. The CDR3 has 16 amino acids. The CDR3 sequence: CASSVGQETYQETQYF. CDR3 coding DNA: TGCGCCAGCAGCGTCGGACAGGAAACGTACCAAGAGACCCAGTACTTC.

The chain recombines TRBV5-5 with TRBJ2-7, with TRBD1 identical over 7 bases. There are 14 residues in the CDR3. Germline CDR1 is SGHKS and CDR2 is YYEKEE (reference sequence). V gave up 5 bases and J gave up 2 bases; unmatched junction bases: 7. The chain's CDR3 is CASRIRQGAYEQYF. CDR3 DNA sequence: TGTGCCAGCAGAATCCGGCAGGGGGCCTACGAGCAGTACTTC.

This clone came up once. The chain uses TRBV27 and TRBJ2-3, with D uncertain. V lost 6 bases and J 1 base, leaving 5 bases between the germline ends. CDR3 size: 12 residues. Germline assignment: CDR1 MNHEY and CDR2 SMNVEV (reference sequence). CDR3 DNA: TGTGCCAGCAGATCTGGCACAGATACGCAGTATTTT. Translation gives CASRSGTDTQYF.

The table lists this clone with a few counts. The DNA for the CDR3 is TGTGCCAGCAGTGAAGAGCTGGGGGCCGGGGCCACCTATGGCTACACCTTC. This translates into CASSEELGAGATYGYTF. This chain connects TRBV6-1 to TRBJ1-2, with D maybe TRBD1 (6 bases). The V gene's germline CDR1 is MNHNS and CDR2 SASEGT. V lost 1 base to trimming and J lost 4 bases, with 19 bases between them. The CDR3 loop spans 17 amino acids.

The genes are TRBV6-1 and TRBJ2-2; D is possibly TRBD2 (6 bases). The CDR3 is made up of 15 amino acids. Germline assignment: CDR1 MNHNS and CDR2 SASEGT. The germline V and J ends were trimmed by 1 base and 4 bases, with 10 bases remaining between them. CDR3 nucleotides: TGTGCCAGCAGTGAAGTCCGGGGGTTCACCGGGGAGCTGTTTTTT. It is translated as CASSEVRGFTGELFF.

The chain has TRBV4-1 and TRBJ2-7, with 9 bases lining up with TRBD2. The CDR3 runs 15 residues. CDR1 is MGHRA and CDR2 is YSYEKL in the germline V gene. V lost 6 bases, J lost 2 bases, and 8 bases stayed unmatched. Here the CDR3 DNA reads TGCGCCAGCAGAATGAGAGGCGGGGGGGCCTACGAGCAGTACTTC. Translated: CASRMRGGGAYEQYF.

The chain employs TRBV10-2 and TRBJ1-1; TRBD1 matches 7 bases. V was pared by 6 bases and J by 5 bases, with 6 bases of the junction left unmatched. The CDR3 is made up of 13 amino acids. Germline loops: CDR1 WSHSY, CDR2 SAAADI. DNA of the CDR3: TGCGCCAGCAGCCAGACAGGGATAACTGAAGCTTTCTTT. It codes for CASSQTGITEAFF.

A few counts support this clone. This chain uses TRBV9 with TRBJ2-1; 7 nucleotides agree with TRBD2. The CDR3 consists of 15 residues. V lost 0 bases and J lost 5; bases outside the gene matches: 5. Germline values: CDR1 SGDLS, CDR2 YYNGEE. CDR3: CASSVVGGGNNEQFF. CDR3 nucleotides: TGTGCCAGCAGCGTAGTTGGCGGGGGAAACAATGAGCAGTTCTTC.

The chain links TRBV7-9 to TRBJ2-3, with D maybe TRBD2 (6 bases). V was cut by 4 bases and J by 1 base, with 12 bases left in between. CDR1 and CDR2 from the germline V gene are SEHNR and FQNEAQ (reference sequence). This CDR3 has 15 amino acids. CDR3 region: CASSSFSGRTDTQYF. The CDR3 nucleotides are TGTGCCAGCAGCTCTTTTAGCGGCCGCACAGATACGCAGTATTTT.

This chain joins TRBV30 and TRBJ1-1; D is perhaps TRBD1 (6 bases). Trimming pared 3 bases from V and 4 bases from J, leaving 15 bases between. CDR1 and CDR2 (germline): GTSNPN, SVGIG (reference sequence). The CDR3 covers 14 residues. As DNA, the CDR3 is TGTGCCTGGAGCGCTAGGGGGGGAAGCACTGAAGCTTTCTTT. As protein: CAWSARGGSTEAFF.

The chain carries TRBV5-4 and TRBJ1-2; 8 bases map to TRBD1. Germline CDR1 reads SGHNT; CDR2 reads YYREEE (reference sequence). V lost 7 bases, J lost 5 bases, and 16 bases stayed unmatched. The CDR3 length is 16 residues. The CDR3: CASCLAGQGILYGYTF. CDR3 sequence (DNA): TGTGCCAGCTGCCTGGCTGGACAGGGCATTTTGTATGGCTACACCTTC.

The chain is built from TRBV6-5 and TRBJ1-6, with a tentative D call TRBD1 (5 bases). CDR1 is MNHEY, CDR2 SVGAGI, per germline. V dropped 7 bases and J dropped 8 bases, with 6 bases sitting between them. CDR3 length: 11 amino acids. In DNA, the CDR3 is TGTGCCAGCAAGGGGTATTCACCCCTCCACTTT. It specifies CASKGYSPLHF.

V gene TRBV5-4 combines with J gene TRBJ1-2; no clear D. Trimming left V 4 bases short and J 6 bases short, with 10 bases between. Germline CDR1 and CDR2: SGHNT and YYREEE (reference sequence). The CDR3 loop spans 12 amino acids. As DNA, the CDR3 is TGTGCCAGCAGCGTGAGATTGGATGGCTACACCTTC. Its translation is CASSVRLDGYTF.

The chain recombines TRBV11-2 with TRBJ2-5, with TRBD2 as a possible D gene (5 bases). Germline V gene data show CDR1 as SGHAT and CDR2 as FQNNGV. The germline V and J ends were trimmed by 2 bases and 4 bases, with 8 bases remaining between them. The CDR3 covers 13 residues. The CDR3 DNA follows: TGTGCCAGCAGCTTACGAGGGCGAGAGACCCAGTACTTC. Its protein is CASSLRGRETQYF.

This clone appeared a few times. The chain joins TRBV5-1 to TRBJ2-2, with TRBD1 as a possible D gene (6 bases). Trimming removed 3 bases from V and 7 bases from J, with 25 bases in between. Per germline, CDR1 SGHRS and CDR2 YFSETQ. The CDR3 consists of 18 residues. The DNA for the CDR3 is TGCGCCAGCAGCTATGGGGTCCGCGCAGGGGATCCGGTCGGGGAGCTGTTTTTT. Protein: CASSYGVRAGDPVGELFF.